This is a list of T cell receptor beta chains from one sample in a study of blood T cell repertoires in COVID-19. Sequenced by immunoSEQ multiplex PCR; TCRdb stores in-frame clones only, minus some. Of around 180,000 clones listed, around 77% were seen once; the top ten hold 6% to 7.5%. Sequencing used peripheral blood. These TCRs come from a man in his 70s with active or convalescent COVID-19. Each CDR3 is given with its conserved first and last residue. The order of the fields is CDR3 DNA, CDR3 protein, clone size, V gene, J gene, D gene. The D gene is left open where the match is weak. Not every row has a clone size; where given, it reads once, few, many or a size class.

DNA: TGTGCCAGCAGCCTACACGGGGACTACGAGCAGTACTTC
CDR3: CASSLHGDYEQYF
size: .
V: TRBV11-2
J: TRBJ2-7
D: .

DNA: TGTGCCAGCAGCCAAGATGGACAGGGGGCCACTCAGCCCCAGCATTTT
CDR3: CASSQDGQGATQPQHF
size: once
V: TRBV4-2
J: TRBJ1-5
D: TRBD1

DNA: TGCGCCAGCAGACAGCGGCAGGGGTCCTACGAGCAGTACTTC
CDR3: CASRQRQGSYEQYF
size: .
V: TRBV10-1
J: TRBJ2-7
D: .

DNA: TGTGCCAGCAGTCCCACGGGGACAGCGAATGAAAAACTGTTTTTT
CDR3: CASSPTGTANEKLFF
size: .
V: TRBV5-6
J: TRBJ1-4
D: TRBD1

DNA: TGTGCCAGCAGCCCCGACAGCCTCATGAACACTGAAGCTTTCTTT
CDR3: CASSPDSLMNTEAFF
size: .
V: TRBV9
J: TRBJ1-1
D: .

DNA: TGTGCCAGCAGTTATGACACCCCCTCCTATAATTCACCCCTCCACTTT
CDR3: CASSYDTPSYNSPLHF
size: .
V: TRBV6-5
J: TRBJ1-6
D: .

DNA: TGTGCCAGTCTCCCCCGGGAGGGCCTTTACAATGAGCAGTTCTTC
CDR3: CASLPREGLYNEQFF
size: .
V: TRBV6-5
J: TRBJ2-1
D: TRBD2

DNA: TGTGCCAGCAGTTACCGGCCGGCAGGGGACTATGGCTACACCTTC
CDR3: CASSYRPAGDYGYTF
size: .
V: TRBV6-2/TRBV6-3
J: TRBJ1-2
D: .

DNA: TGTGCCAGTAGTAGGACAGGACTAGCGACAGATACGCAGTATTTT
CDR3: CASSRTGLATDTQYF
size: .
V: TRBV19
J: TRBJ2-3
D: TRBD2

DNA: TGTGCCAGCAGGCTAAGACAAGAGACCCAGTACTTC
CDR3: CASRLRQETQYF
size: .
V: TRBV2
J: TRBJ2-5
D: .

DNA: TGTGCCAGCAGCGTAGCTATCTACACTGAAGCTTTCTTT
CDR3: CASSVAIYTEAFF
size: .
V: TRBV9
J: TRBJ1-1
D: .

DNA: TGTGCAAGTCGCTCCGACAGGGCAGGGGGGAACACTGAAGCTTTCTTT
CDR3: CASRSDRAGGNTEAFF
size: .
V: TRBV12-2
J: TRBJ1-1
D: .

DNA: TGTGCCAGCAGTTACTCGAGGGAGAGTAATTCACCCCTCCACTTT
CDR3: CASSYSRESNSPLHF
size: .
V: TRBV6-6
J: TRBJ1-6
D: .

DNA: TGTGCCAGCAGTTTCCAGGGGAGCTATGGCTACACCTTC
CDR3: CASSFQGSYGYTF
size: .
V: TRBV27
J: TRBJ1-2
D: .

DNA: TGTGCCAGCAGTTCAGGTCGTAGCACTGAAGCTTTCTTT
CDR3: CASSSGRSTEAFF
size: .
V: TRBV12-3/TRBV12-4
J: TRBJ1-1
D: .

DNA: TGCGCCAGCAGCTTGGCCACGACAGGGTATGGGGACACTGAAGCTTTCTTT
CDR3: CASSLATTGYGDTEAFF
size: .
V: TRBV5-1
J: TRBJ1-1
D: TRBD1

DNA: TGTGCCAGCAGGGGAGTGCTAGATTCACGTGAGCAGTTCTTC
CDR3: CASRGVLDSREQFF
size: .
V: TRBV6-5
J: TRBJ2-1
D: .

DNA: TGTGCTAGTGGTTCCCTGGGGACAGGATTTGGTTTGCGGCATGAAAAACTGTTTTTT
CDR3: CASGSLGTGFGLRHEKLFF
size: .
V: TRBV12-5
J: TRBJ1-4
D: TRBD1

DNA: TGTGCCAGCAGTGGTTACAGCAACACTGAAGCTTTCTTT
CDR3: CASSGYSNTEAFF
size: .
V: TRBV2
J: TRBJ1-1
D: .

DNA: TGTGCCAGTCATCCCCTCCTAGACAGGAAGGGTAACTATGGCTACACCTTC
CDR3: CASHPLLDRKGNYGYTF
size: .
V: TRBV19
J: TRBJ1-2
D: .

DNA: TGCGCCAGCAGGCTAGCTGGGAACACAGATACGCAGTATTTT
CDR3: CASRLAGNTDTQYF
size: .
V: TRBV5-1
J: TRBJ2-3
D: .

DNA: TGTGCCAGCAGCGTCGGGACACAATCTAACTATGGCTACACCTTC
CDR3: CASSVGTQSNYGYTF
size: few
V: TRBV9
J: TRBJ1-2
D: .

DNA: TGTGCCAGCAGCTTTCGTCTGGGACAGGGAAGGTACGAGCAGTACTTC
CDR3: CASSFRLGQGRYEQYF
size: once
V: TRBV5-6
J: TRBJ2-7
D: TRBD1

DNA: TGTGCCAGCAGTGAAGTCGCGGATTCCTACGAGCAGTACTTC
CDR3: CASSEVADSYEQYF
size: .
V: TRBV6-1
J: TRBJ2-7
D: .

DNA: TGTGCCAGCAGTGAATATAGTGGCTACGGGGAGCAGTTCTTC
CDR3: CASSEYSGYGEQFF
size: .
V: TRBV25-1
J: TRBJ2-1
D: .

DNA: TGTGCCAGCAGTTTAAGGCGGGCCGCATCTGAAGCTTTCTTT
CDR3: CASSLRRAASEAFF
size: .
V: TRBV27
J: TRBJ1-1
D: .

DNA: TGTGCCTGGAGTGTATATCCCCACAATGAGCAGTTCTTC
CDR3: CAWSVYPHNEQFF
size: .
V: TRBV30
J: TRBJ2-1
D: .

DNA: TGCAGCGTTGACAGCGCAACCTACAATGAGCAGTTCTTC
CDR3: CSVDSATYNEQFF
size: .
V: TRBV29-1
J: TRBJ2-1
D: .

DNA: TGTGCCACCAGCAGAGACCCCGACAAGAGCACTGAAGCTTTCTTT
CDR3: CATSRDPDKSTEAFF
size: .
V: TRBV15
J: TRBJ1-1
D: .

DNA: TGTGCCAGTAGTATCGGCGGGACAGGTACCGGGGAGCTGTTTTTT
CDR3: CASSIGGTGTGELFF
size: .
V: TRBV19
J: TRBJ2-2
D: TRBD1

DNA: TGTGCCAGCAGCCCCGGTTCAGGGGCGAGGGCCCAAGAGACCCAGTACTTC
CDR3: CASSPGSGARAQETQYF
size: .
V: TRBV7-9
J: TRBJ2-5
D: .

DNA: TGTGCCAGAATCAACAGGGTTAGGGGGAACTATGGCTACACCTTC
CDR3: CARINRVRGNYGYTF
size: .
V: TRBV27
J: TRBJ1-2
D: .

DNA: TGTGCCAGCAGCCAAGATCTATCGGGGGATCAGCCCCAGCATTTT
CDR3: CASSQDLSGDQPQHF
size: .
V: TRBV3-1/TRBV3-2
J: TRBJ1-5
D: .

DNA: TGTGCCAGCAGTTTATGGGGGACAGGGGACGCTTTCTTT
CDR3: CASSLWGTGDAFF
size: .
V: TRBV27
J: TRBJ1-1
D: TRBD1

DNA: TGTGCCAGCAGCTTATCAGCAGGGAGGGTCTACTACGAGCAGTACTTC
CDR3: CASSLSAGRVYYEQYF
size: .
V: TRBV5-6
J: TRBJ2-7
D: TRBD2

DNA: TGTGCAAGTCGCTGCCGGGACAGGGGGTGGGAGACCCAGTACTTC
CDR3: CASRCRDRGWETQYF
size: .
V: TRBV12-2
J: TRBJ2-5
D: .

DNA: TGTGCCTGGAGTGTAAGGACAGGCGGGGAAGCTTTCTTT
CDR3: CAWSVRTGGEAFF
size: .
V: TRBV30
J: TRBJ1-1
D: TRBD1

DNA: TGTGCCAGCAGCTTACTGACTAGCTCCAACGACGATACGCAGTATTTT
CDR3: CASSLLTSSNDDTQYF
size: .
V: TRBV5-6
J: TRBJ2-3
D: TRBD2

DNA: TGTGCCAGCAGTTACGGAGGGTTAGCTGGGGCCAACGTCCTGACTTTC
CDR3: CASSYGGLAGANVLTF
size: few
V: TRBV6-2/TRBV6-3
J: TRBJ2-6
D: .

DNA: TGTGCCAGCAGCCGCCAGGGGGACTATGGCTACACCTTC
CDR3: CASSRQGDYGYTF
size: few
V: TRBV7-9
J: TRBJ1-2
D: TRBD1

DNA: TGTTCTAGCGGGCCTAACACCGGGGAGCTGTTTTTT
CDR3: CSSGPNTGELFF
size: .
V: TRBV10-3
J: TRBJ2-2
D: TRBD2

DNA: TGCGCCAGCAGCTTGGCCTCAACAGGAAACACCATATATTTT
CDR3: CASSLASTGNTIYF
size: .
V: TRBV5-1
J: TRBJ1-3
D: .

DNA: TGTGCCAGCAGCCGGAAACATAGTGAGCGGCAGTACTTC
CDR3: CASSRKHSERQYF
size: .
V: TRBV3-1/TRBV3-2
J: TRBJ2-7
D: .

DNA: TGTGCCAGCAGTAGGACTAGCGGCTACAATGAGCAGTTCTTC
CDR3: CASSRTSGYNEQFF
size: .
V: TRBV2
J: TRBJ2-1
D: TRBD2

DNA: TGTGCCAGCTCGACTCAGGGGGCTCCCGATGGCTACACCTTC
CDR3: CASSTQGAPDGYTF
size: .
V: TRBV18
J: TRBJ1-2
D: TRBD1

DNA: TGTGCCAGCAGCCACCCGGGAGAAAACACTGAAGCTTTCTTT
CDR3: CASSHPGENTEAFF
size: .
V: TRBV7-9
J: TRBJ1-1
D: .

DNA: TGTGCCAGCAGCTTATCCGGGACAGAAAATCAGCCCCAGCATTTT
CDR3: CASSLSGTENQPQHF
size: .
V: TRBV7-2
J: TRBJ1-5
D: TRBD1

DNA: TGTGCCAGCAGCTTCCTTCGGGGGGGGGCTAACTATGGCTACACCTTC
CDR3: CASSFLRGGANYGYTF
size: .
V: TRBV7-2
J: TRBJ1-2
D: .

DNA: TGCGCCAGCAGCGTGGGGCGACAGGGTTTCCCTGAAGCTTTCTTT
CDR3: CASSVGRQGFPEAFF
size: .
V: TRBV10-1
J: TRBJ1-1
D: TRBD1

DNA: TGCAGCGTTGATGGGGGGCCCGGGAGGTACAATGAGCAGTTCTTC
CDR3: CSVDGGPGRYNEQFF
size: .
V: TRBV29-1
J: TRBJ2-1
D: .

DNA: TGCGCCAGCAGCTTGGAGCGGACAGGGGAGAATAAAGCTTTCTTT
CDR3: CASSLERTGENKAFF
size: once
V: TRBV5-1
J: TRBJ1-1
D: TRBD1

DNA: TGCGCCAGCAGCTTGTTCTTCTCCGGGGGAATCACCTACAATGAGCAGTTCTTC
CDR3: CASSLFFSGGITYNEQFF
size: .
V: TRBV5-1
J: TRBJ2-1
D: .

DNA: TGTGCCAGCAGTGTGGAGGGAGGGCCCCGCACAGATACGCAGTATTTT
CDR3: CASSVEGGPRTDTQYF
size: .
V: TRBV6-1
J: TRBJ2-3
D: TRBD2

DNA: TGCGCCAGCAGTCAATCGGGGACAGGGGGCACCGGGGAGCTGTTTTTT
CDR3: CASSQSGTGGTGELFF
size: once
V: TRBV23-1
J: TRBJ2-2
D: TRBD1

DNA: TGTGCCAGCAGCCGAACAGGGGCAGATACGCAGTATTTT
CDR3: CASSRTGADTQYF
size: .
V: TRBV7-8
J: TRBJ2-3
D: TRBD1